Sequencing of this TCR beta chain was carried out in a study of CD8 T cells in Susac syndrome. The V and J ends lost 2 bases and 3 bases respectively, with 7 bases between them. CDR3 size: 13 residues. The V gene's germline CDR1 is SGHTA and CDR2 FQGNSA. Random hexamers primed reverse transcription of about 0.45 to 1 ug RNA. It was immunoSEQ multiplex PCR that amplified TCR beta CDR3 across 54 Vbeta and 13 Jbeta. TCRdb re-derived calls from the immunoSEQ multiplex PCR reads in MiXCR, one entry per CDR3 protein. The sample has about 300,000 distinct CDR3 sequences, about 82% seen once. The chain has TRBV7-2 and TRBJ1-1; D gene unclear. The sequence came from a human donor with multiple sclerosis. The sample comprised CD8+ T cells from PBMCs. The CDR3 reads CASSLSTDTEAFF. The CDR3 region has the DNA TGTGCCAGCAGCTTATCGACTGACACTGAAGCTTTCTTT.